This T cell receptor beta chain was observed in a study of blood T cell repertoires in COVID-19. Overall study: COVID-19 samples from acute and convalescent phases originated in the United States, Italy and Spain.

Individuals drawn from approximately 22 US areas were roughly 18 to 95 years old. The recovered donors of Cohort 3 showed two negative PCRs, clearance, or symptom resolution. As originally analysed: Nucleated cell number was recorded as an estimate derived from reference gene primer amplification. Repertoires were generated with immunoSEQ multiplex PCR, while TCRdb's copy carries only in-frame clones and drops some. V, J and clone size derive from that table, while D and trimming were established from the DNA sequence. This sample has under 300,000 clones, with under 90% found just once. The TCR was taken from a woman between 40 and 50 years old who had recovered from COVID-19. Sequencing used PBMCs or T cells enriched from blood (not recorded which).

CDR3 amino acids: CASSPLETSGGYTDTQYF. The CDR3 nucleotides are TGTGCCAGCAGCCCTCTCGAGACTAGCGGGGGTTACACAGATACGCAGTATTTT. The chain carries TRBV4-2 and TRBJ2-3, with 12 bases matching TRBD2. V shed 4 bases, J shed 2 bases, and the junction held 10 bases outside the gene matches. The length of the CDR3 is 18 residues. Germline V gene lookup returns CDR1 LGHNA and CDR2 YNFKEQ.